These 29 T cell receptor beta chains were sequenced from one sample in a study of response to subunit inactivated influenza vaccine (dated by TCRdb to between 2018 and 2020). Library preparation used RT-PCR. Reads for this sample came from an Illumina HiSeq 2500. The public reads were quality trimmed at Q25 with fastp and then assembled into clones with MiXCR by TCRdb, keeping productive beta chains. CDR3 protein sequences are deduplicated, and each keeps its most common genes and DNA. The sample table shows about half a million distinct CDR3 sequences, and about 7.6% are seen once. Together, the top ten hold roughly 13% of the sample. The specimen was PBMCs from blood, collected roughly 24 months after vaccination. These TCRs come from a man aged 50 to 69 who received an inactivated influenza vaccine. Donor details come from another sample of the same person, matched by shared clones.

This chain joins TRBV19 and TRBJ2-5, with TRBD1 as a possible D gene (5 bases). Germline-derived CDR1 and CDR2 are LNHDA and SQIVND (reference sequence). CDR3 length equals 15 residues. V was pared by 6 bases and J by 4 bases, with 18 bases between. The CDR3 coding sequence is TGTGCCAGTAGCAGTGAGGACATTCCTGGAGAGACCCAGTACTTC. Translation gives CASSSEDIPGETQYF.

This clonotype was observed many times. The V gene is TRBV12-3 or TRBV12-4, the J gene TRBJ2-7; D may match TRBD1 or TRBD2 (5 bases each). CDR3 size: 12 residues. The V end lost 6 bases, the J end lost 6 bases, and 12 bases lay between the germline ends. The CDR3 DNA follows: TGTGCCAGCAGCGAGTACGGGACCGAGCAGTACTTC. Amino acids: CASSEYGTEQYF.

This clonotype was observed a handful of times. V and J are TRBV4-3 and TRBJ2-2; D is unresolved. Per the germline V gene, CDR1 is LGHNA and CDR2 is YSLEER. CDR3 length: 13 amino acids. Trimming left V 0 bases short and J 9 bases short, with 8 bases between. The CDR3 spells CASSQDRVRELFF. The CDR3 bases are TGCGCCAGCAGCCAAGATCGGGTCCGGGAGCTGTTTTTT.

This clonotype was counted between two and nine times. The chain has TRBV10-3 and TRBJ1-2; D is possibly TRBD1 (6 bases). V was cut by 7 bases and J by 7 bases, with 22 bases left in between. Germline CDR1 reads ENHRY; CDR2 reads SYGVKD. CDR3 size: 15 residues. The CDR3: CAIMQGKGSEGGYTF. DNA of the CDR3: TGTGCCATCATGCAGGGGAAGGGGTCCGAGGGTGGCTACACCTTC.

The table lists this clonotype with many counts. V and J are TRBV6-1 and TRBJ1-5, with D hard to call. Deletions cut 3 bases from V and 3 bases from J, with 18 bases between. Germline loops: CDR1 MNHNS, CDR2 SASEGT. The CDR3 totals 17 residues. The CDR3 DNA sequence: TGTGCCAGCAGTGATGAAAGCGGGGTGTTTATCAATCAGCCCCAGCATTTT. It encodes CASSDESGVFINQPQHF.

This sequence joins TRBV7-6 and TRBJ2-1; D is unresolved. In germline, CDR1 is SGHVS, CDR2 FNYEAQ. CDR3 length: 16 amino acids. V lost 4 bases, J lost 3 bases, and 16 bases lay in between. The CDR3 bases are TGTGCCAGCAGCTCCCGCAAGGGTAGGGTCTACAATGAGCAGTTCTTC. This codes for CASSSRKGRVYNEQFF.

This clonotype was counted a few times. J is TRBJ1-1 and V is TRBV12-3 or TRBV12-4, with 8 bases that match TRBD1. V lost 3 bases to trimming and J lost 4 bases; unmatched junction nucleotides: 4. The CDR3 runs to 14 residues. Written as DNA, the CDR3 is TGTGCCAGCAGTTTCAGGCAGGGGGCCACTGAAGCTTTCTTT. It translates to CASSFRQGATEAFF.

This clonotype has a handful of counts. A much larger clone lies one base from this, so it may be a read error. The J gene is TRBJ2-1, the V gene TRBV12-3 or TRBV12-4; tentative D call: TRBD1 (5 bases). The V gene lost 6 bases and the J gene lost 3 bases, with 9 bases spanning the gap. CDR3 length: 13 residues. The DNA for the CDR3 is TGTGCCAGCAGCCTGGACAACTACAATGAGCAGTTCTTC. Amino acids: CASSLDNYNEQFF.

This chain connects TRBV3-1 to TRBJ1-6; D remains ambiguous. The CDR3 is made up of 15 amino acids. The V end lost 1 base, the J end lost 7 bases, and 11 bases lay between the germline ends. Germline V gives CDR1 LGHDT, CDR2 YNNKEL (reference sequence). CDR3 sequence: CASSQGDAVNSPLHF. Written as DNA, the CDR3 is TGTGCCAGCAGCCAAGGCGATGCGGTGAATTCACCCCTCCACTTT.

This clonotype was observed many times. V is TRBV29-1 and J is TRBJ2-1, with 7 bases identical to TRBD1. Germline lookup yields CDR1 SQVTM and CDR2 ANQGSEA. V dropped 6 bases and J dropped 9; count of bases not matched to a gene: 8. This CDR3 is built from 12 residues. The CDR3 nucleotides read TGCAGCGTCACCGGACAGGTGGGTGAGCAGTTCTTC. Amino acids: CSVTGQVGEQFF.

There are a few counts of this clonotype. The CDR3 sequence: CASSAGTGGANEQFF. The CDR3 coding sequence is TGTGCCAGCAGCGCAGGGACAGGGGGGGCCAATGAGCAGTTCTTC. J is TRBJ2-1 and V is TRBV5-5, with 11 positions matching TRBD1. Germline V gene lookup returns CDR1 SGHKS and CDR2 YYEKEE (reference sequence). V trimming: 4 bases; J trimming: 6 bases; junction bases outside the gene matches: 6. The CDR3 has 15 residues.

As for this clonotype: A much larger clone sits a single nucleotide away, making a read error possible. The chain links TRBV12-3 or TRBV12-4 to TRBJ1-3, with 7 bases that match TRBD1. The ends lost 5 bases at V and 3 bases at J; junction bases unmatched: 4. The CDR3 covers 14 residues. Here the CDR3 DNA reads TGTGCCAGCAGTCGGGACAGCTTTGGAAACACCATATATTTT. It yields the protein CASSRDSFGNTIYF.

This clonotype has more than one count but fewer than ten. The chain is built from TRBV20-1 and TRBJ1-3, with D maybe TRBD1 (5 bases). Germline CDR1 reads DFQATT; CDR2 reads SNEGSKA (reference sequence). The CDR3 has 16 residues. The ends were cut back, 3 bases at V and 0 bases at J, with 15 bases in the middle. CDR3 bases: TGCAGTGCTAGGGGGCAGGGAGGGAACTCTGGAAACACCATATATTTT. Protein: CSARGQGGNSGNTIYF.

The chain recombines TRBV25-1 with TRBJ2-7; D remains ambiguous. The CDR3 length is 16 residues. From germline, CDR1 is MGHDK and CDR2 SYGVNS. Trimming left V 4 bases short and J 5 bases short, with 21 bases between. CDR3 in amino acids: CASSVSGAGTYNEQYF. CDR3 bases: TGTGCCAGCAGTGTTTCGGGCGCAGGCACCTACAACGAGCAGTACTTC.

This rearrangement joins TRBV10-3 to TRBJ2-5; TRBD1 matches 7 bases. CDR1 ENHRY and CDR2 SYGVKD come from the germline V gene. Trimming removed 9 bases from V and 1 base from J; junction bases left unmatched: 5. The CDR3 is 13 residues long. CDR3 loop: CAIQRTGQETQYF. In nucleotides, the CDR3 is TGTGCCATACAACGGACAGGCCAAGAGACCCAGTACTTC.

The chain employs TRBV28 and TRBJ1-1; 7 positions match TRBD1. The CDR3 is 15 amino acids. Germline CDR1 MDHEN, CDR2 SYDVKM. With 3 bases clipped from V and 0 bases from J, the junction kept 4 bases outside the gene matches. The chain's CDR3 is CASSFGGQMNTEAFF. In DNA, the CDR3 is TGTGCCAGCAGTTTCGGGGGACAGATGAACACTGAAGCTTTCTTT.

This clonotype was counted at least ten times. The chain joins TRBV7-3 to TRBJ2-1, with 12 bases aligning to TRBD1. Trimming at V came to 5 bases and at J to 6 bases, leaving 5 bases not matched to a gene. Germline values: CDR1 SGHTA, CDR2 FQGTGA. The CDR3 extends over 15 amino acids. The CDR3 DNA is TGTGCCAGCAGCCGGGACAGGGGGCAAGTCAATGAGCAGTTCTTC. It codes for CASSRDRGQVNEQFF.

This clonotype was detected many times. This rearrangement joins TRBV5-5 to TRBJ2-3; 9 bases are shared with TRBD2. Trimming took 4 bases from V and 0 from J; bases not matched to a gene: 9. The CDR3 is made up of 17 amino acids. CDR1 is SGHKS and CDR2 is YYEKEE in the germline V gene (reference sequence). CDR3 DNA sequence: TGTGCCAGCAGCCCTCGTAGACTAGCGGATAGCACAGATACGCAGTATTTT. It is translated as CASSPRRLADSTDTQYF. The entire variable domain, with the rest obtained from reference TRBV5-5 and TRBJ2-3, is as follows: DAGVTQSPTHLIKTRGQQVTLRCSPISGHKSVSWYQQVLGQGPQFIFQYYEKEERGRGNFPDRFSARQFPNYSSELNVNALLLGDSALYLCASSPRRLADSTDTQYFGPGTRLTVL.

This clonotype was detected a few times. The rearrangement uses TRBV29-1 and TRBJ2-7, with TRBD2 matching 7 bases. Germline lookup yields CDR1 SQVTM and CDR2 ANQGSEA. V gave up 1 base and J gave up 11 bases; unmatched junction bases: 14. The CDR3 runs to 14 residues. This CDR3 reads CSVEGGQGLTGEYF. DNA of the CDR3: TGCAGCGTTGAAGGCGGTCAGGGACTAACTGGGGAGTACTTC.

Many counts were recorded for this clonotype. This chain joins TRBV12-3 or TRBV12-4 and TRBJ1-2; D is unclear. The CDR3 contains 12 residues. V was pared by 6 bases and J by 6 bases, with 11 bases between. CDR3 sequence reads: CASSLDLNGYTF. The DNA of the CDR3 is TGTGCCAGCAGCCTGGACCTGAATGGCTACACCTTC.

This sequence joins TRBV12-3 or TRBV12-4 and TRBJ2-4; D gene uncertain. V was shortened by 3 bases and J by 8 bases, with 5 bases between the two germline ends. This CDR3 has 11 amino acids. CDR3 sequence (DNA): TGTGCCAGCAGTTTGTGGGACATTCAGTACTTC. Its translation is CASSLWDIQYF.

This sequence joins TRBV12-3 or TRBV12-4 and TRBJ1-4; tentative D call: TRBD1 (5 bases). The CDR3 sequence is 15 residues long. Trimming cost V 2 bases and J 8 bases, with 15 bases left between them. The DNA for the CDR3 is TGTGCCAGCAGTTTAAATCTTCCAGGGTTGGAAAAACTGTTTTTT. Translating it yields CASSLNLPGLEKLFF.

This chain links TRBV6-5 with TRBJ2-1; 8 bases align to TRBD2. The V and J ends lost 0 bases and 1 base, in that order; junction bases with no gene match: 5. The CDR3 has 17 amino acids. Per germline, CDR1 MNHEY and CDR2 SVGAGI. CDR3 sequence reads: CASSYSQRGLSYNEQFF. The CDR3 DNA reads as TGTGCCAGCAGTTACTCCCAGCGGGGGCTTTCCTACAATGAGCAGTTCTTC.

This chain uses TRBV2 with TRBJ2-2; 12 positions agree with TRBD1. In germline, CDR1 is SNHLY, CDR2 FYNNEI. The CDR3 loop spans 18 amino acids. After removal of 7 bases from V and 4 bases from J, the junction contained 13 bases not matched to a gene. The chain's CDR3 is CASNWGQGARDRTGELFF. The CDR3, as DNA: TGTGCCAGCAATTGGGGACAGGGGGCGCGGGATCGCACCGGGGAGCTGTTTTTT.

This clonotype has a count of ten or more. The CDR3 DNA sequence: TGTGCCAGCAGCTTATTAGGGGCTAGTTCACCCCTCCACTTT. Its translation is CASSLLGASSPLHF. The rearrangement joins TRBV7-2 to TRBJ1-6, with D possibly TRBD1 on 5 matching bases. The CDR3 totals 14 residues. From germline, CDR1 is SGHTA and CDR2 FQGNSA. V was cut by 2 bases and J by 9 bases, with 11 bases left in between.

The chain is built from TRBV20-1 and TRBJ2-2; 7 bases map to TRBD1. CDR1 is DFQATT and CDR2 is SNEGSKA in the germline V gene (reference sequence). CDR3 length equals 14 residues. The ends lost 6 bases at V and 6 bases at J; junction bases unmatched: 10. For the CDR3, the DNA is TGCAGTGCCCGCCAGACAGGGCGGGCCGGGGAGCTGTTTTTT. This gives the protein CSARQTGRAGELFF.

This chain joins TRBV5-1 and TRBJ1-5, with 7 nucleotides matching TRBD1. The CDR3 is 15 amino acids. J gave up 3 bases and V 0 bases, and 3 bases lay outside the gene matches. Germline V gene sequence: CDR1 SGHRS, CDR2 YFSETQ. CDR3 protein: CASSLDGTVNQPQHF. Here the CDR3 DNA reads TGCGCCAGCAGCTTGGACGGGACAGTCAATCAGCCCCAGCATTTT. Full variable domain (rest looked up from reference TRBV5-1 and TRBJ1-5): KAGVTQTPRYLIKTRGQQVTLSCSPISGHRSVSWYQQTPGQGLQFLFEYFSETQRNKGNFPGRFSGRQFSNSRSEMNVSTLELGDSALYLCASSLDGTVNQPQHFGDGTRLSIL.

The chain carries TRBV12-3 or TRBV12-4 and TRBJ2-7; 7 bases line up with TRBD2. The V and J ends lost 6 bases and 3 bases, in that order; junction bases with no gene match: 8. The CDR3 is 14 residues long. The CDR3 DNA sequence: TGTGCCAGCAGGGGGACTATCTCCGGCTACGAGCAGTACTTC. It encodes CASRGTISGYEQYF.

The J gene is TRBJ2-1, the V gene TRBV4-2; maybe TRBD2 (5 bases). V was cut by 0 bases and J by 9 bases, with 15 bases left in between. The germline V gene has CDR1 LGHNA and CDR2 YNFKEQ. This CDR3 has 15 residues. For the CDR3, the DNA is TGTGCCAGCAGCCAAGATGCTAACCTAGCTGTTGAGCAGTTCTTC. Amino acids: CASSQDANLAVEQFF.